This TCR beta chain was captured in a study of OX40 agonist ivuxolimab in advanced cancers. Looking at the study overall: Mean age around 60 years, range roughly 20 to 85; around 80% male. Previous treatment with anti-PD-1, anti-PD-L1 or anti-CTLA-4 therapy was allowed; 40% had received some. General study results and limits: The 0.1-3.0 mg/kg partial responders had among the lowest clonal expansion. CD4+ T cells averaged fewer expanded clones than CD8+ T cells.

The germline CDR1 and CDR2 sequences are SGHTA and FQGNSA. The CDR3 is 15 residues long. The germline V and J ends were trimmed by 4 bases and 7 bases, with 16 bases remaining between them. Comments on this clone: Its target is unknown.

Some clones are missing from TCRdb's copy, which holds only in-frame ones; the method was immunoSEQ multiplex PCR. The table has some 80,000 clones, roughly 92% seen once. This specimen consisted of CD4+ or CD8+ T cells sorted from blood, obtained in a trial of the OX40 agonist ivuxolimab. The source is an adult with an advanced solid tumor such as melanoma, head and neck, liver or kidney cancer. V usage is TRBV7-2 and J usage is TRBJ2-2, with a tentative D call TRBD2 (6 bases). The CDR3 loop is CASSYRLEGRGELFF. The CDR3 region has the DNA TGTGCCAGCAGCTACAGACTAGAAGGACGCGGGGAGCTGTTTTTT.